The subject of this entry is one TCR beta chain. The data were obtained in a study of blood T cell repertoires in COVID-19. The overall study: Material from acute and convalescent COVID-19 was sourced from the United States, Italy and Spain. T cells, B-cell-depleted T cells, or PBMCs supplied cDNA or gDNA.

Original processing methods: Amplification from reference gene primers served as the basis for estimated nucleated cell counts. Assay: immunoSEQ multiplex PCR; the TCRdb copy retains only in-frame clones and omits some. That table supplies the V and J calls and clone size; D and trimming were determined from the DNA. Of roughly 120,000 clones listed, around 87% are singletons. The TCR originated in a woman aged 45-65 years with acute or convalescent COVID-19. Sequenced input: peripheral blood.

This CDR3 reads CASGTFGYTF. For the CDR3, the DNA is TGTGCCAGCGGTACATTTGGCTACACCTTC. The gene calls are TRBV7-8 and TRBJ1-2; D gene ambiguous. The ends were cut back, 8 bases at V and 7 bases at J, with 8 bases in the middle. Germline assignment: CDR1 SGHVS and CDR2 FQNEAQ. The CDR3 runs 10 residues.